This record looks at one TCR beta chain sequence and its context. Methods used by the authors: Reference gene primers were amplified, and this amplification served to estimate nucleated cell counts. Data came from immunoSEQ multiplex PCR; TCRdb stores just in-frame clones and leaves some out. The DNA gave D and trimming, while V, J and clone size come from that table. The sample has over 200,000 clones, 81% seen once; the top ten hold about 8.9%. The sample belongs to a study of blood T cell repertoires in COVID-19. This CDR3 is built from 14 residues. Germline values: CDR1 SNHLY, CDR2 FYNNEI. V lost 5 bases, J lost 0 bases, and 5 bases lay in between.

The sequenced material came from PBMCs or T cells enriched from blood (not recorded which). The V and J genes are TRBV2 and TRBJ2-6; D is unresolved. The clonotype was recovered from a woman aged 45-65 years with acute COVID-19. As DNA, the CDR3 is TGTGCCAGCAGTCCCGGCTCTGGGGCCAACGTCCTGACTTTC. Translated, it gives CASSPGSGANVLTF.